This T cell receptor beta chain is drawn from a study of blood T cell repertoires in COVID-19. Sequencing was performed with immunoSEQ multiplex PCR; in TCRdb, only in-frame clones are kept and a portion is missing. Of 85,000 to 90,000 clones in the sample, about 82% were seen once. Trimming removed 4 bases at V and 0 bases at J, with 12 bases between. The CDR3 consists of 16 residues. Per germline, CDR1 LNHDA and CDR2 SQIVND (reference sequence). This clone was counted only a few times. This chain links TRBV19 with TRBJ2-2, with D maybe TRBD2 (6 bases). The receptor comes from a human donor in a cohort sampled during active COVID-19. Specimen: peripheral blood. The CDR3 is CASSNQGLANTGELFF. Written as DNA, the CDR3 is TGTGCCAGTAGTAACCAGGGACTCGCGAACACCGGGGAGCTGTTTTTT.